This record looks at one TCR beta chain sequence and its context. Its antigen is still unknown. The data stem from a study of Graves' ophthalmopathy and Graves' hyperthyroidism. Overall study results and limits: Blood contained most expanded thyroid clonotypes exceeding 0.001 frequency.

Hyperthyroidism patients, all newly diagnosed, had under 2 months' duration and ages of 18 to 65. Amplifying from RNA transcripts, the study obtained TCR beta CDR3 regions. Investigators did first-round RT-PCR with HTBI primers, then second-round multiplex PCR. MiXCR, run by TCRdb on the multiplex PCR reads, gives a single entry per CDR3 protein. The repertoire has some 360,000 distinct CDR3 sequences, roughly 15% of them found once; the top ten carry 2% to 2.5%. The receptor was isolated from an adult woman with stable Graves' hyperthyroidism. Sequencing used peripheral blood.

The CDR3 loop reads CSAKVPRAGGDYGYTF. For the CDR3, the DNA is TGCAGTGCTAAGGTCCCAAGGGCCGGGGGCGACTATGGCTACACCTTC. The rearrangement uses TRBV20-1 and TRBJ1-2; maybe TRBD1 (6 bases). Trimming pared 4 bases from V and 3 bases from J, leaving 21 bases between. This CDR3 contains 16 residues. CDR1 DFQATT and CDR2 SNEGSKA come from the germline V gene (reference sequence).